Only one count was recorded for the clone carrying this T cell receptor (beta chain). No antigen is known for it. Time point given: baseline, week 1 (first vaccination visit). Indicated treatment: pre-vaccination baseline after standard-of-care therapy. This specimen belongs to a study of a mutant IDH1 vaccine in newly diagnosed glioma. About the research overall: Sex among treated patients split about 62% male, about 40% female; mean age was roughly 42 years. Radiotherapy, temozolomide, or both had been given previously, and both were given to most.

Profiling relied on immunoSEQ multiplex PCR, and the TCRdb table lists in-frame clones only, not all of them. The sample carries 65,000 to 70,000 clones, around 86% recorded once. Between the trimmed V and J ends, which lost 2 bases and 0 bases, there was a span of 14 bases. The length of the CDR3 is 17 residues. Germline V gene lookup returns CDR1 MGHRA and CDR2 YSYEKL. Whole-study findings and limits: Of all patients, under 95% showed vaccine-induced immune responses.

This sequence joins TRBV4-1 and TRBJ2-4, with D possibly matching TRBD1 (6 bases). The clonotype comes from a man in his thirties or forties with glioma. Sequenced material: PBMCs, taken from a glioma patient treated with radiotherapy, temozolomide or both. The CDR3 DNA reads as TGCGCCAGCAGCCAATTAGGACAGACCCTAGCCAAAAACATTCAGTACTTC. Encoded protein: CASSQLGQTLAKNIQYF.